Below are 8 T cell receptor beta chains sequenced from a single sample in a study of Graves' ophthalmopathy and Graves' hyperthyroidism. The TCR beta CDR3 regions underwent amplification from RNA transcripts. HTBI-primed first-round RT-PCR preceded second-round multiplex PCR. TCRdb used MiXCR to reprocess the multiplex PCR reads, holding one entry per CDR3 protein. The sample comprises fewer than 400,000 distinct CDR3 sequences, approximately 16% of which are singletons, and around 1.6% rests with the top ten. Sequenced sample: peripheral blood. These receptors were collected from a woman between 18 and 29 years old with Graves' ophthalmopathy.

The sample holds many counts of this clonotype. This rearrangement joins TRBV7-2 to TRBJ2-5; D is unclear. The V gene lost 3 bases and the J gene lost 0 bases, with 8 bases spanning the gap. The CDR3 is 14 amino acids. Per the germline V gene, CDR1 is SGHTA and CDR2 is FQGNSA. Written as DNA, the CDR3 is TGTGCCAGCAGCTTGACACAGTACCAAGAGACCCAGTACTTC. Translation gives CASSLTQYQETQYF.

The chain uses TRBV6-5 and TRBJ2-5; unclear D gene. This CDR3 has 15 amino acids. From germline, CDR1 is MNHEY and CDR2 SVGAGI. Trimming took 1 base from V and 3 from J, leaving 12 bases between them. The CDR3 spells CASSYFETLEETQYF. In DNA form, the CDR3 reads TGTGCCAGCAGTTACTTCGAAACCCTAGAAGAGACCCAGTACTTC.

This clonotype has more than one count but fewer than ten. This chain joins TRBV10-2 and TRBJ2-2, with D tentatively TRBD1 or TRBD2 (6 bases each). V was pared by 2 bases and J by 7 bases, with 11 bases between. The germline V gene has CDR1 WSHSY and CDR2 SAAADI. This CDR3 comprises 14 residues. DNA of the CDR3: TGCGCCAGCAGTGAGAGGGGGGCCGGCGGGGAGCTGTTTTTT. Translating it yields CASSERGAGGELFF.

Ten or more counts support this clonotype. This rearrangement joins TRBV7-8 to TRBJ2-7; tentative D call: TRBD2 (6 bases). There are 14 residues in the CDR3. Per germline, CDR1 SGHVS and CDR2 FQNEAQ. The ends were cut back, 5 bases at V and 7 bases at J, with 18 bases in the middle. CDR3 coding DNA: TGTGCCAGCAGCGCGGGACCTTTTAAGGTAGAGCAGTACTTC. It translates to CASSAGPFKVEQYF.

This clonotype was seen many times. The rearrangement uses TRBV7-2 and TRBJ1-1; tentative D call: TRBD1 (6 bases). Deletions cut 5 bases from V and 3 bases from J, with 13 bases between. The CDR3 extends over 14 amino acids. Per germline, CDR1 SGHTA and CDR2 FQGNSA. CDR3 DNA sequence: TGTGCCAGCAGCCGCCCCACAGGGTACACTGAAGCTTTCTTT. Translated, it gives CASSRPTGYTEAFF. The full variable domain, in which reference TRBV7-2 and TRBJ1-1 provide the parts outside the CDR3, is GAGVSQSPSNKVTEKGKDVELRCDPISGHTALYWYRQSLGQGLEFLIYFQGNSAPDKSGLPSDRFSAERTGGSVSTLTIQRTQQEDSAVYLCASSRPTGYTEAFFGQGTRLTVV.

The CDR3 here is CATTWRVFLYEQYF. CDR3 nucleotides: TGTGCCACAACCTGGCGGGTGTTTCTCTACGAGCAGTACTTC. This chain joins TRBV6-1 and TRBJ2-7; D is possibly TRBD2 (5 bases). The germline V gene encodes CDR1 MNHNS and CDR2 SASEGT. The CDR3 is 14 amino acids. V dropped 10 bases and J dropped 3 bases, with 19 bases sitting between them.

This clonotype was picked up many times. The chain couples TRBV6-2 or TRBV6-3 to TRBJ2-5; D ambiguous. The CDR3 length is 13 residues. Trimming stripped 2 bases from V and 1 base from J, with 5 bases between. Germline V lookup: CDR1 MNHEY, CDR2 SVGEGT. CDR3 sequence: CASSYRFQETQYF. As DNA, the CDR3 is TGTGCCAGCAGTTACCGGTTCCAAGAGACCCAGTACTTC.

The V and J genes are TRBV10-3 and TRBJ2-7; TRBD2 matches at 16 bases. Germline CDR1 and CDR2: ENHRY and SYGVKD. J was trimmed by 6 bases and V by 6 bases; bases with no gene match: 8. This CDR3 has 16 residues. The CDR3 DNA reads as TGTGCCATCAGACCGGGACTAGCGGGAGGGCCGCTCGAGCAGTACTTC. Its translation is CAIRPGLAGGPLEQYF.